A selection of T cell receptor beta chains follows, all from one sample in a study of PD-1 blockade in classical Hodgkin lymphoma. Using immunoSEQ multiplex PCR, the repertoire was profiled, and TCRdb retains in-frame clones only, with some absent. The sample records 45,000 to 50,000 clones, roughly 80% being singletons. Sequencing was performed on peripheral blood mononuclear cells (PBMCs), taken before the second cycle of nivolumab. The receptors were gathered from a human donor with classical Hodgkin lymphoma. Each CDR3 is given with its conserved first and last residue. D genes are given only for firm matches. The size field is filled for only some rows; it gives once, few, many or a size class.

cdr3_nt cdr3_aa d_call j_call v_call clone_size
TGTGCCAGCAGTTACAGTTCCAACCCAGCCTATGGCTACACCTTC CASSYSSNPAYGYTF . TRBJ1-2 TRBV6-6 .
TGTGCCAGCACCAACCCCGGGACAGGGCAAGAGACCCAGTACTTC CASTNPGTGQETQYF TRBD1 TRBJ2-5 TRBV7-2 .
TGCGCCAGCCGGCCGCGGGGGAATGATCAAGAGACCCAGTACTTC CASRPRGNDQETQYF TRBD2 TRBJ2-5 TRBV5-1 .
TGTGCCTGGACTAGCGGGCTTCAAGAGACCCAGTACTTC CAWTSGLQETQYF TRBD2 TRBJ2-5 TRBV30 .
TGTGCCAGCAGTTTACAGGGGCTCTATGGCTACACCTTC CASSLQGLYGYTF TRBD1 TRBJ1-2 TRBV6-5 .
TGTGCCAGCAGTTCCTCCCGAAGTCGCTACACCTTC CASSSSRSRYTF . TRBJ1-2 TRBV27 .
TGTGCCAGCAGCCAAGGAGCGGGGGGGTCCACAGATACGCAGTATTTT CASSQGAGGSTDTQYF TRBD2 TRBJ2-3 TRBV14 .
TGTGCCAGCAGCGTAGGACCTGGAAACACCATATATTTT CASSVGPGNTIYF . TRBJ1-3 TRBV9 .
TGTGCCATCAGTGAATCCCCTCGGGGGGTGGTCTATGGCTACACCTTC CAISESPRGVVYGYTF . TRBJ1-2 TRBV10-3 .
TGTGCCAGCAGTTACTCCCACGGGGAAAAGCCCTACGAGCAGTACTTC CASSYSHGEKPYEQYF . TRBJ2-7 TRBV6-5 .
TGTGCCAGCAGCGTCATCACTGGGGGGGCGCTAGGCTATGGCTACACCTTC CASSVITGGALGYGYTF . TRBJ1-2 TRBV7-8 once
TGCGCCAACAGCCGGACAGGGGGACCTCTCTCTGGAAACACCATATATTTT CANSRTGGPLSGNTIYF TRBD1 TRBJ1-3 TRBV5-1 .
TGTGCCAGCAGCGTAGCTCGAGCTGATAGGAACACCGGGGAGCTGTTTTTT CASSVARADRNTGELFF . TRBJ2-2 TRBV9 .
TGTGCCAGCAGTCCGTTGCGGGAGGGGCTGGATGAGCAGTTCTTC CASSPLREGLDEQFF TRBD2 TRBJ2-1 TRBV6-6 .
TGCGCCAGCAGCCATAGGGGGGGGTACCAAGAGACCCAGTACTTC CASSHRGGYQETQYF . TRBJ2-5 TRBV4-1 few
TGCGCCAGCAGCTTGGCCCTGACAGGGACCACCTACGAGCAGTACTTC CASSLALTGTTYEQYF TRBD1 TRBJ2-7 TRBV5-1 .
TGTGCCAGCACCCTCTGGGTTGGAGGCGGTACCTACAATGAGCAGTTCTTC CASTLWVGGGTYNEQFF . TRBJ2-1 TRBV11-3 .
TGTGCCAGTGCGCCAGGTGACTCTGGAAACACCATATATTTT CASAPGDSGNTIYF . TRBJ1-3 TRBV2 few
TGTGCCAGCAGCGAGGGGTATCAGCCCCAGCATTTT CASSEGYQPQHF . TRBJ1-5 TRBV28 .
TGTGCCAGCAGCTTATATCGTTATCAGGAAACCACCCAAGGCTACACCTTC CASSLYRYQETTQGYTF . TRBJ1-2 TRBV11-2 .
TGTGCCAGCAGTGAGAGGGGACCGACAGATTTGGGACGTAGCAATCAGCCCCAGCATTTT CASSERGPTDLGRSNQPQHF . TRBJ1-5 TRBV2 .
TGCGCCAGCAGCCAAGAACTTCTCGGCGGGGGGGCGGCCGGGGAGCTGTTTTTT CASSQELLGGGAAGELFF TRBD2 TRBJ2-2 TRBV4-3 .
TGTGCCAGCAGTTACATAGCTAACTATGGCTACACCTTC CASSYIANYGYTF . TRBJ1-2 TRBV6-5 .
TGTGCCAGCAATCTAGGACAGGGGATGACTGAAGCTTTCTTT CASNLGQGMTEAFF TRBD1 TRBJ1-1 TRBV25-1 .
TGTGCCAGCAGCTCGCCGGGACAGGGAAAGCGAGAGACCCAGTACTTC CASSSPGQGKRETQYF TRBD1 TRBJ2-5 TRBV5-4 .
TGCGCCAGCAGCCGTGCTCAGGGCACTGAAGCTTTCTTT CASSRAQGTEAFF . TRBJ1-1 TRBV5-1 .
TGTGCCAGCAGCGGGGGACTAGCGGAGCAAGAGACCCAGTACTTC CASSGGLAEQETQYF TRBD2 TRBJ2-5 TRBV7-3 .
TGTGCCAGCCTAGAGGGGCTAGGGAACTATGGCTACACCTTC CASLEGLGNYGYTF . TRBJ1-2 TRBV28 .
TGTGCCAGCAGCTTAAGCTCTACCGATGGGACCCAGTACTTC CASSLSSTDGTQYF . TRBJ2-5 TRBV7-3 .
TGTGCCAGCAGCGTGTCGACAGGGATGGACTATGGCTACACCTTC CASSVSTGMDYGYTF TRBD1 TRBJ1-2 TRBV9 .